This TCR beta chain appears in the sequencing data of a study of blood T cell repertoires in COVID-19. Study in general: Samples representing acute and convalescent COVID-19 were sourced from the United States, Italy and Spain. Sources were T cells, B-cell-depleted T cells, or PBMCs; the material itself was cDNA or gDNA.

The V segment lost 3 bases and the J segment 5 bases; nucleotides outside the gene matches: 3. CDR1 and CDR2 from the germline V gene are MGHDK and SYGVNS. This CDR3 is built from 14 residues. Original processing notes: Amplification from reference gene primers served as the basis for estimated nucleated cell counts. TCRdb's copy holds only in-frame clones and misses some; the assay was immunoSEQ multiplex PCR. For V, J and clone size, that table is used; D and trimming come from the DNA. The table has approximately 100,000 clones, over 70% seen once. Material for sequencing was peripheral blood. The TCR sequence derives from a man in his fifties or sixties with acute or convalescent COVID-19. The chain has TRBV25-1 and TRBJ2-5, with 10 bases identical to TRBD1. The CDR3 DNA reads TGTGCCAGCAGTGACCCGGGACAGGGGGAGACCCAGTACTTC. It translates to CASSDPGQGETQYF.